The source of this TCR beta chain is a study of T cell clonality in common variable immunodeficiency (dated by TCRdb to the mid-2010s). The investigation overall reported the following: TCRbeta clonality was higher in CVID subjects than in healthy controls (t-test p = 0.018), and the increase was most characteristic of about a third of subjects. The authors noted that sequencing repertoires of T cell subpopulations would be needed to clarify what caused the increased clonality in CVID. Although equal DNA input was used, an average of approximately 82,000 unique sequences per sample was obtained for controls, compared with around 32,000 for CVID samples. Healthy controls shared more TCRbeta clones with each other than CVID subjects shared among themselves (p < 0.0001). CVID TCRbeta sequences were reported to have fewer deletions and N-nucleotide insertions and to lack highly modified clones with 13 or more V deletions. Correlations of repertoire features with clinical complications were constrained by heterogeneity among patients within the CVID cohort.

CVID samples and control samples contributed equivalent amounts of genomic DNA as sequencing input. For every sample, a 60 bp segment covering the rearranged TCRbeta CDR3 region was amplified and then sequenced. The immunoSEQ assay, a bias-corrected multiplex PCR combined with high-throughput sequencing, was used to amplify TCRbeta. Concerning the study's data processing: Every unique nucleotide sequence was considered a clone and was annotated with V, D and J genes, copy number and frequency. Sequences were labeled productive if in frame, and non-productive if out of frame or containing stop codons. As previously described, Shannon's entropy was used to calculate clonality. Mean CDR3 Kyte-Doolittle hydropathy was derived from the predicted amino acid sequences of productive clones. Using the R hclust function, scaled V gene usage was clustered hierarchically with Manhattan distance and complete linkage. Clone sharing by CDR3 amino acid sequence was assessed by resampling 12 repertoires per group over 100 rounds. Repertoires were searched for 70 published EBV-specific and about 240 published CMV-specific TCRbeta sequences. Two CVID samples that yielded fewer than 10,000 sequences were excluded from the analysis, so approximately 40 CVID repertoires were retained. As stored in TCRdb, this immuneACCESS dataset retains in-frame rearrangements with V and J assigned. A fraction of the clones does not appear; measured against another copy, unresolved V genes explain less than half of the discrepancy, and the remainder lacks a known reason. The DNA gave D and trimming, while V, J and clone size come from that table. For this sample the table reports approximately 44,000 clones, with no clone seen just once. The ten largest clones take up roughly 2.9% of the sample.

In this sample, this clone turned up many times. Its target antigen remains unknown. The CDR3 extends 3 residues past the end of the read, so its final part is completed from the germline J gene. Both CVID patients and healthy controls were predominantly of Caucasian heritage. Heparinized peripheral whole blood samples of 5 to 8 ml were collected from each donor. Genomic DNA from adults with common variable immune deficiency (CVID) and from healthy adult controls was used for sequencing of TCRbeta CDR3 repertoires. There were around 22 healthy adult volunteers in the control group (12 female and some ten male), ranging in age from 23 to 66 years, with a mean age of around 35. Diluted blood was density-centrifuged over Hypaque 1077 or Ficoll-Paque to isolate peripheral blood mononuclear cells. Genomic DNA was obtained from unsorted mononuclear cells through either Qiagen column purification or a centrifugation-based method.

From the cysteine through the phenylalanine, the CDR3 covers 14 amino acids. The DNA has 33 bases, all within the CDR3, and is read from base 1. CDR1 SNHLY and CDR2 FYNNEI were looked up in the germline V gene. V drops 11 bases and J drops 5 bases, leaving 20 bases in between. Sequencing was done on a sample of peripheral blood mononuclear cells. In this chain, TRBV2 is recombined with TRBJ2-3; the D assignment is uncertain and may be TRBD1 or TRBD2, with 5 bases supporting each. The sequence was obtained from a person aged 18-70 years in good health. CDR3 bases read: TGTGCCTCCTCGATGAGGGGCTCAGGAGATACG. Its protein reads: CASSMRGSGDT. The entire CDR3 protein is CASSMRGSGDTQYF. Beyond the CDR3, the reference TRBV2 and TRBJ2-3 genes provide the residues; the full variable domain reads: EPEVTQTPSHQVTQMGQEVILRCVPISNHLYFYWYRQILGQKVEFLVSFYNNEISEKSEIFDDQFSVERPDGSNFTLKIRSTKLEDSAMYFCASSMRGSGDTQYFGPGTRLTVL.